Listed below are T cell receptor beta chains from one sample, sequenced in a study of blood T cell repertoires in COVID-19. The method was immunoSEQ multiplex PCR; TCRdb's version includes in-frame clones alone and lacks a portion of them. The sample includes around 250,000 clones, around 86% of them seen just once. Sequenced sample: PBMCs or T cells enriched from blood (not recorded which). The receptors here all came from a woman between 50 and 59 years old who had recovered from COVID-19. Each CDR3 is given with its conserved first and last residue. The D gene is left open where the match is weak. The size entry is marked missing in some rows and otherwise reads once, few, many or a size class.

j_call,d_call,clone_size,v_call,cdr3_nt,cdr3_aa
TRBJ1-2,.,.,TRBV25-1,TGTGCCAGTGGGGGGGCCCTTTATGGCTACACCTTC,CASGGALYGYTF
TRBJ2-3,TRBD2,.,TRBV3-1/TRBV3-2,TGTGCCAGCAGCCCTCTGACTAGCGGGCGGTCAGATACGCAGTATTTT,CASSPLTSGRSDTQYF
TRBJ2-7,TRBD2,.,TRBV30,TGTGCCTGGAAAGCGGGGGAGCCCTACGAGCAGTACTTC,CAWKAGEPYEQYF
TRBJ1-4,TRBD1,.,TRBV7-8,TGTGCCAGCAGCGCCCAGGGGGCAACTAATGAAAAACTGTTTTTT,CASSAQGATNEKLFF
TRBJ1-5,.,.,TRBV30,TGTGCCTGGAGTGTACAGGACGGAATTTGGCCCCAGCATTTT,CAWSVQDGIWPQHF
TRBJ2-2,TRBD2,.,TRBV27,TGTGCCAGCAGTCCAAGGTTAGCGGGAGGTACCGGGGAGCTGTTTTTT,CASSPRLAGGTGELFF
TRBJ2-2,TRBD1,.,TRBV7-9,TGTGCCAGCAGCTTACTTGTGGGACAGGGTAACACCGGGGAGCTGTTTTTT,CASSLLVGQGNTGELFF
TRBJ2-3,TRBD2,.,TRBV5-6,TGTGCCAGCAGTGTACTAGCGGGGGGTTCAGATACGCAGTATTTT,CASSVLAGGSDTQYF
TRBJ2-7,.,.,TRBV7-8,TGTGCCAGCAGCTTATTCGGCGGCAGCTTCTACGAGCAGTACTTC,CASSLFGGSFYEQYF
TRBJ2-6,.,.,TRBV4-3,TGCGCCAGCAGCCAAGATCTTGGGGGGAGCGCTGGGGCCAACGTCCTGACTTTC,CASSQDLGGSAGANVLTF
TRBJ2-7,TRBD1,.,TRBV11-1,TGTGCCAGCAGCCGTGGACAGGGGAGCTCCTACGAGCAGTACTTC,CASSRGQGSSYEQYF
TRBJ2-7,TRBD2,.,TRBV7-8,TGTGCCAGCAGCTTAGCTCGGAGGACTAGCGGGAGCCACGAGCAGTACTTC,CASSLARRTSGSHEQYF
TRBJ2-5,TRBD1,.,TRBV5-6,TGTGCCAGCAGCGCACCGGCCGGGACAGGGGGTAAAGAGACCCAGTACTTC,CASSAPAGTGGKETQYF
TRBJ1-2,.,once,TRBV14,TGTGCCAGCAGCCAAGGCCGGGACTCCGCTAACTATGGCTACACCTTC,CASSQGRDSANYGYTF
TRBJ1-1,.,.,TRBV7-9,TGTGCCAGCAGTCTCGACAGGTCGTCTGAAGCTTTCTTT,CASSLDRSSEAFF
TRBJ1-2,.,.,TRBV5-1,TGCGCCAGCAGCCGACGACTCCAGGGAGGCGGCTACACCTTC,CASSRRLQGGGYTF
TRBJ2-6,.,.,TRBV7-8,TGTGCCAGCAGCCGAGCACATCGGTCGGGGGTGGGGGCCAACGTCCTGACTTTC,CASSRAHRSGVGANVLTF
TRBJ1-5,TRBD1,few,TRBV19,TGTGCCAGTAATCCGGGACAGAGTAGCAATCAGCCCCAGCATTTT,CASNPGQSSNQPQHF
TRBJ2-2,.,.,TRBV4-3,TGCGCCAGCAGCCAAGGACTGAAGCCAGGGGCAAACACCGGGGAGCTGTTTTTT,CASSQGLKPGANTGELFF
TRBJ2-7,TRBD1,.,TRBV27,TGTGCCAGCAGTTTAAGGACAGGCTCTTACGAGCAGTACTTC,CASSLRTGSYEQYF
TRBJ2-1,TRBD2,.,TRBV20-1,TGCAGTGCTAGTTGGACTAGCGTTGACAATGAGCAGTTCTTC,CSASWTSVDNEQFF
TRBJ2-3,.,.,TRBV20-1,TGCAGTGCTAGTCTAGTATCCACAGATACGCAGTATTTT,CSASLVSTDTQYF
TRBJ1-4,.,.,TRBV5-1,TGCGCCAGCAGCTTGGCCCCACAGATATCAACTAATGAAAAACTGTTTTTT,CASSLAPQISTNEKLFF
TRBJ2-2,.,.,TRBV9,TGTGCCAGCAGCACACCCCAATCCTTAACAGCTCTCACCGGGGAGCTGTTTTTT,CASSTPQSLTALTGELFF
TRBJ1-2,.,.,TRBV5-5,TGTGCCAGCAGCATCCGAGGGGAGGGGCCATATGGCTACACCTTC,CASSIRGEGPYGYTF
TRBJ2-2,TRBD2,.,TRBV27,TGTGCCAGCACTAGCGGGGGGAACACCGGGGAGCTGTTTTTT,CASTSGGNTGELFF
TRBJ2-3,TRBD2,.,TRBV5-1,TGCGCCAGCAGCGCGGGACTAGCCGAGGGGCAGCAGTATTTT,CASSAGLAEGQQYF
TRBJ1-2,.,once,TRBV9,TGTGCCAGCAGCGTAGCTAGTAACTATGGCTACACCTTC,CASSVASNYGYTF
TRBJ2-7,TRBD1,.,TRBV7-8,TGTGCCAGCAGCTTAGGAGTAGGGGACAGGCACGAGCAGTACTTC,CASSLGVGDRHEQYF
TRBJ1-1,.,.,TRBV10-3,TGTGCCATCAGTGAAGGGGCCCCTGAAGCTTTCTTT,CAISEGAPEAFF
TRBJ1-6,TRBD1,.,TRBV30,TGTGCCTGGACGGGACAGGTTAGCTCACCCCTCCACTTT,CAWTGQVSSPLHF
TRBJ2-1,TRBD1,few,TRBV19,TGTGCCAGTAGTAGGTCAGGGGGCTACAATGAGCAGTTCTTC,CASSRSGGYNEQFF
TRBJ2-7,.,.,TRBV3-1/TRBV3-2,TGTGCCAGCAGCCAAGAACGTGGGACAAAGATTTACGAGCAGTACTTC,CASSQERGTKIYEQYF
TRBJ2-1,TRBD2,once,TRBV2,TGTGCCAGCAGTGTATGGAGGGGACTAGCGGAGAAGAGCTCCTACAATGAGCAGTTCTTC,CASSVWRGLAEKSSYNEQFF
TRBJ2-2,.,.,TRBV5-1,TGCGCCAGCAGCTTGGACAGAGGGACCGGGGAGCTGTTTTTT,CASSLDRGTGELFF
TRBJ1-4,TRBD1,.,TRBV5-5,TGTGCCAGCAGCATACGGACAGGGGTGGGGGAAAAACTGTTTTTT,CASSIRTGVGEKLFF
TRBJ1-4,.,.,TRBV27,TGTGCCAGCAGTTCCCTTAGACAGGTGACTAATGAAAAACTGTTTTTT,CASSSLRQVTNEKLFF
TRBJ1-2,.,.,TRBV5-4,TGTGCCAGCAGCTCCCCGAGGGAATCCGGCTATGGCTACACCTTC,CASSSPRESGYGYTF
TRBJ1-6,TRBD1,few,TRBV28,TGTGCCAGCACCACCCCGGGACAGTTCACTTCACCCCTCCACTTT,CASTTPGQFTSPLHF
TRBJ2-7,TRBD1,few,TRBV27,TGTGCCAGCAGCCGACAGGGTGGATCCTACGAGCAGTACTTC,CASSRQGGSYEQYF
TRBJ1-6,.,.,TRBV27,TGTGCCAGCAGTTCAGGGGTCTATAATTCACCCCTCCACTTT,CASSSGVYNSPLHF
TRBJ2-7,TRBD2,.,TRBV7-2,TGTGCCAGCAGCTTATTTCGGGGGGGCACCTACGAGCAGTACTTC,CASSLFRGGTYEQYF
TRBJ1-5,.,few,TRBV7-2,TGTGCCAGCACCGTGGGGGGGAATAGCAATCAGCCCCAGCATTTT,CASTVGGNSNQPQHF
TRBJ2-5,.,.,TRBV30,TGTGCCTGGTCTGTCAGGGTCAACTTTGTAGAGACCCAGTACTTC,CAWSVRVNFVETQYF
TRBJ2-7,TRBD2,.,TRBV28,TGTGCCAGCAGTACGACCGGGACTAGGGGCGAGCAGTACTTC,CASSTTGTRGEQYF
TRBJ1-5,TRBD1,.,TRBV3-1/TRBV3-2,TGTGCCAGCAGCCCTGGGACAGGGGGCCAGCCCCAGCATTTT,CASSPGTGGQPQHF
TRBJ2-3,TRBD2,few,TRBV4-2,TGTGCCAGCAGCATAAGCGGGGAAAGCACAGATACGCAGTATTTT,CASSISGESTDTQYF
TRBJ1-5,TRBD1,.,TRBV7-9,TGTGCCAGCAGCTTAAATGGCCGACAGGGGCCTCAGCATTTT,CASSLNGRQGPQHF